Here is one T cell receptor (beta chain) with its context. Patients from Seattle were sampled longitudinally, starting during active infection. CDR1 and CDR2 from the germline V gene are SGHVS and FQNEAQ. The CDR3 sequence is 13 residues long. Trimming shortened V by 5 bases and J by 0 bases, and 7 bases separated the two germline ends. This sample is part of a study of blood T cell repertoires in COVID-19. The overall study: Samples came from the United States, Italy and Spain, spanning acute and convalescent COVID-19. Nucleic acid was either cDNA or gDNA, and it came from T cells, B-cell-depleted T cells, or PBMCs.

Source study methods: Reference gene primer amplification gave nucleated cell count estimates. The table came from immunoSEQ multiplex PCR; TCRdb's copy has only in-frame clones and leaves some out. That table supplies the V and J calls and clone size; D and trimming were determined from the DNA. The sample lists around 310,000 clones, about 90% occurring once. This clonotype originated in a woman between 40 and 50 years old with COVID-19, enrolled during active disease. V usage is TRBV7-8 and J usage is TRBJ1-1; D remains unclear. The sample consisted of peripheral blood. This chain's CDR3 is CASSGELNTEAFF. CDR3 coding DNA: TGTGCCAGCAGCGGGGAGCTGAACACTGAAGCTTTCTTT.